The entry below describes one TCR beta chain. Deletions cut 1 base from V and 0 bases from J, with 6 bases between. CDR1 is MDHEN, CDR2 SYDVKM, per germline. The CDR3 runs 15 residues. In the authors' methods: The assay estimated nucleated cells by amplifying reference gene primers. Libraries were prepared by immunoSEQ multiplex PCR; TCRdb keeps only in-frame clonotypes and omits some of them. That table is the source of V, J and clone size, and D and trimming were worked out from the DNA. Found here are 11,000 to 15,000 clones, roughly 87% of them singletons; the top ten hold roughly 8.1%. This record belongs to a study of blood T cell repertoires in COVID-19. The wider study: There were acute and convalescent COVID-19 samples, and they came from the United States, Italy and Spain. Sample material is recorded as cDNA or gDNA derived from T cells, B-cell-depleted T cells, or PBMCs.

The chain uses TRBV28 and TRBJ1-4; D ambiguous. The source is a human donor in a cohort sampled during active COVID-19. Sample: peripheral blood. CDR3 coding DNA: TGTGCCAGCAGTTTATTTACTGCAACTAATGAAAAACTGTTTTTT. Translated, it gives CASSLFTATNEKLFF.